Below, one T cell receptor (beta chain) is given with its context. Germline V CDR1 and CDR2: SGHRS, YFSETQ. V dropped 0 bases and J dropped 0 bases, with 10 bases sitting between them. This CDR3 spans 15 amino acids. The record originates from a study of T-cell reconstitution after alpha-beta-depleted transplantation in children. The TCRbeta library incorporated unique molecular identifiers. TCRdb reanalysed the PCR reads using MiXCR and keeps one entry per CDR3 protein. The sample has some 840,000 distinct CDR3 sequences; around 17% are singletons. The rearrangement links TRBV5-1 to TRBJ2-7; D remains ambiguous. This clonotype originated in a male patient younger than 18 who had a stem cell transplant for acute lymphoblastic leukemia, so the T cells may come from the graft donor. The sample consisted of PBMCs, mostly from graft donor cells, taken 360 days after TCRalphabeta/CD19-depleted stem cell transplant. CDR3 sequence reads: CASSLVPSSSYEQYF. For the CDR3, the DNA is TGCGCCAGCAGCTTGGTGCCCTCGAGCTCCTACGAGCAGTACTTC.